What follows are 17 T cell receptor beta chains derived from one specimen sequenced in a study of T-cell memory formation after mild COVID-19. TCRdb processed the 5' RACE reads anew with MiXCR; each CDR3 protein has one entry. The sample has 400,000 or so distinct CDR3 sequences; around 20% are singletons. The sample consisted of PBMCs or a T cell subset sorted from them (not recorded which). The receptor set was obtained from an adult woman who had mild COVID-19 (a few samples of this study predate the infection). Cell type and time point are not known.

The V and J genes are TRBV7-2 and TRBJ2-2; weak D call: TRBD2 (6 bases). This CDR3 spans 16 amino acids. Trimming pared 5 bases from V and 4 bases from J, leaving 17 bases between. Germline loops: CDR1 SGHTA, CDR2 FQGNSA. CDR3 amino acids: CASSLYLRETTGELFF. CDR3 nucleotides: TGTGCCAGCAGCCTTTATTTACGGGAGACCACCGGGGAGCTGTTTTTT.

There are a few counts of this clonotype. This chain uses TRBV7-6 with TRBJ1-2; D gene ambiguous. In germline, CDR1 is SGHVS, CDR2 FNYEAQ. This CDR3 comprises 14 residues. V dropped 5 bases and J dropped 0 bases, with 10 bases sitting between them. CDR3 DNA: TGTGCCAGCAGCGACGCCAGAGCTAACTATGGCTACACCTTC. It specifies CASSDARANYGYTF.

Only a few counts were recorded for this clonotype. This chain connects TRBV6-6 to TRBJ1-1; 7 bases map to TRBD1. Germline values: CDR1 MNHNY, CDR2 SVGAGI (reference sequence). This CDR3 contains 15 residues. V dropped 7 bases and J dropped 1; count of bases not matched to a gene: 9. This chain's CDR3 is CASNKGQPENTEAFF. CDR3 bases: TGTGCCAGCAACAAGGGACAGCCAGAGAACACTGAAGCTTTCTTT.

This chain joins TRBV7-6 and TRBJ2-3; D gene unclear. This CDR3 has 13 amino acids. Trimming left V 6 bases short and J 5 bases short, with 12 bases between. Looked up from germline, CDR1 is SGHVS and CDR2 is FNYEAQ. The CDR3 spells CASSASSEDTQYF. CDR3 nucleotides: TGTGCCAGCAGTGCTTCTAGTGAAGATACGCAGTATTTT.

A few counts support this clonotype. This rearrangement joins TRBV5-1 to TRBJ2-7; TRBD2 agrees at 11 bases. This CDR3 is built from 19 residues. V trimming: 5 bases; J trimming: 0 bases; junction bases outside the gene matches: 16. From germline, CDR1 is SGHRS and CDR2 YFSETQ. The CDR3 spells CASSWTAATSGGLSYEQYF. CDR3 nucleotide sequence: TGCGCCAGCAGTTGGACAGCGGCAACTAGCGGGGGCCTCTCCTACGAGCAGTACTTC.

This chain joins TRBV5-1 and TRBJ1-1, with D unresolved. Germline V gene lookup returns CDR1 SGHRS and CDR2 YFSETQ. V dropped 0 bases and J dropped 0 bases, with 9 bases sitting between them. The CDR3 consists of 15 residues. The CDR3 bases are TGCGCCAGCAGCTTGGGGTGGAACATGAACACTGAAGCTTTCTTT. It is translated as CASSLGWNMNTEAFF.

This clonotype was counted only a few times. As DNA, the CDR3 is TGTGCCAGCAGCTTGGGGGGCATGGATACGCAGTATTTT. Translated, it gives CASSLGGMDTQYF. The chain couples TRBV7-9 to TRBJ2-3; either TRBD1 or TRBD2 may supply D (6 bases each). The CDR3 spans 13 residues. V was trimmed by 3 bases and J by 6 bases, leaving 10 bases between them. The germline gives CDR1 SEHNR, CDR2 FQNEAQ (reference sequence).

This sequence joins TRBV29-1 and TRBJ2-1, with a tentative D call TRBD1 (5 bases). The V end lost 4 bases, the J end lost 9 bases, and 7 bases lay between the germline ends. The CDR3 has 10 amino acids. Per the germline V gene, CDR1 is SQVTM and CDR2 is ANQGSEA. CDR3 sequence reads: CSVGRVEQFF. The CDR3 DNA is TGCAGCGTTGGCAGGGTTGAGCAGTTCTTC.

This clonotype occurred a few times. DNA for the CDR3: TGTGCCAGCAGCCTTCACAGAGATAATTCACCCCTCCACTTT. It codes for CASSLHRDNSPLHF. The chain employs TRBV3-1 and TRBJ1-6; no firm D call. Looked up from germline, CDR1 is LGHDT and CDR2 is YNNKEL (reference sequence). The germline V and J ends were trimmed by 4 bases and 5 bases, with 9 bases remaining between them. The CDR3 is 14 amino acids.

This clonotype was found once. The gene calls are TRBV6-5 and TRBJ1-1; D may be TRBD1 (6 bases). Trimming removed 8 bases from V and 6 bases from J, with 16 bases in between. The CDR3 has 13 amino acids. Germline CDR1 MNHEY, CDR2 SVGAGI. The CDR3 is CASALGNRAEAFF. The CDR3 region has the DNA TGTGCCAGCGCGTTAGGCAACAGGGCTGAAGCTTTCTTT.

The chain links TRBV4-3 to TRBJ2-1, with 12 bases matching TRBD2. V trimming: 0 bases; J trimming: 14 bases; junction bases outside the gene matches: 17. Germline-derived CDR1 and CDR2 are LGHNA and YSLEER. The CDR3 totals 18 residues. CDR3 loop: CASSQEVVASGRVHRKFF. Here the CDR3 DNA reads TGCGCCAGCAGCCAAGAAGTGGTAGCTAGCGGGAGGGTTCACCGTAAGTTCTTC.

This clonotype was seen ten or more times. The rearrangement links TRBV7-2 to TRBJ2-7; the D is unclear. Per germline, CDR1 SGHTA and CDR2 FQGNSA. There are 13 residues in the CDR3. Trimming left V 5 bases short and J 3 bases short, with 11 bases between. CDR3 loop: CASSTGRGYEQYF. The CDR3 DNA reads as TGTGCCAGCAGCACCGGGCGCGGCTACGAGCAGTACTTC.

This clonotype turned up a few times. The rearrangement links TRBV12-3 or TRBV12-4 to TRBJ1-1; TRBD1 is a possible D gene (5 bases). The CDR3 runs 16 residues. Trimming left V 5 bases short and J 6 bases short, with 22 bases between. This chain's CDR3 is CASSPRGRARVPEAFF. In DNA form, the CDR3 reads TGTGCCAGCAGTCCCCGAGGCAGGGCAAGGGTTCCTGAAGCTTTCTTT.

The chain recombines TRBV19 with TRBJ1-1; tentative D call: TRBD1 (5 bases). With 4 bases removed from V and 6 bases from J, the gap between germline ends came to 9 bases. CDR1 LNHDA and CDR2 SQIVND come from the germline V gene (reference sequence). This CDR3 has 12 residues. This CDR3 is CASSSGHPEAFF. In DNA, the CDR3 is TGTGCCAGTAGTAGTGGACACCCTGAAGCTTTCTTT.

DNA for the CDR3: TGTGCCAGCAGTTTAATGCAGGGGTCCACCCGGCGGAATCAGCCCCAGCATTTT. This translates into CASSLMQGSTRRNQPQHF. The chain uses TRBV12-3 or TRBV12-4 and TRBJ1-5, with D perhaps matching TRBD1 (6 bases). The V and J ends lost 2 bases and 4 bases respectively, with 21 bases between them. There are 18 residues in the CDR3.

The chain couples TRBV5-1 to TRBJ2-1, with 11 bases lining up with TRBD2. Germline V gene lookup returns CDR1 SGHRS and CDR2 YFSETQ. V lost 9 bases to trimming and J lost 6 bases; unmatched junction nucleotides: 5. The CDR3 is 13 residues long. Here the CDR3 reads CATTSGSRNEQFF. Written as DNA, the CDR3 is TGCGCCACCACTAGCGGGAGTCGCAATGAGCAGTTCTTC.

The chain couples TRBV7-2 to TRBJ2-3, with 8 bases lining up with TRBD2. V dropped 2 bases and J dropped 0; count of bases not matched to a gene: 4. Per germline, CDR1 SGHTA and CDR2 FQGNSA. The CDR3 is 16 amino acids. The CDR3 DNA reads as TGTGCCAGCAGCTTACGTAGCGGGACCAGCACAGATACGCAGTATTTT. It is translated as CASSLRSGTSTDTQYF.